This T cell receptor (beta chain) was obtained from a study of T-cell reconstitution after alpha-beta-depleted transplantation in children. V lost 4 bases and J lost 6; bases outside the gene matches: 17. The CDR3 has 17 amino acids. CDR1 is DFQATT, CDR2 SNEGSKA, per germline (reference sequence). In its sample, this clonotype was seen a few times. Its specificity is not known. The TCRbeta library was prepared with unique molecular identifiers. TCRdb reprocessed the PCR reads via MiXCR and lists one record per CDR3 protein. The repertoire holds 750,000 to 950,000 distinct CDR3 sequences, with about 16% as singletons. General study results and limits: Among T cells one year after transplant, newly produced cells accounted for most counts and diversity.

This TCR was recovered from a male patient younger than 18 who had a stem cell transplant for acute lymphoblastic leukemia, so the T cells may come from the graft donor. The rearrangement joins TRBV20-1 to TRBJ2-3, with 9 bases lining up with TRBD2. The sample was PBMCs, mostly from graft donor cells, taken 360 days after TCRalphabeta/CD19-depleted stem cell transplant. CDR3 residues: CSATEKLTSAGGDTQYF. CDR3 in DNA: TGCAGTGCTACCGAAAAACTTACTAGCGCGGGAGGGGATACGCAGTATTTT.